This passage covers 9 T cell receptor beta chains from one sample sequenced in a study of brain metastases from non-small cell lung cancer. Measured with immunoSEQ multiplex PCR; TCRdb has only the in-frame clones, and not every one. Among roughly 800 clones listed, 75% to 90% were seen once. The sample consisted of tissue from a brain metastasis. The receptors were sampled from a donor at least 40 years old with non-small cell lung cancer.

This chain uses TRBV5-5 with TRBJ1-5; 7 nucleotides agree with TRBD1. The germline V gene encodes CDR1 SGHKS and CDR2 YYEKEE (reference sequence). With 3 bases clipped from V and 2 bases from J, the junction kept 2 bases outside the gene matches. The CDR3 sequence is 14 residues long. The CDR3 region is CASSYGQGNQPQHF. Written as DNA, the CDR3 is TGTGCCAGCAGCTACGGACAGGGCAATCAGCCCCAGCATTTT.

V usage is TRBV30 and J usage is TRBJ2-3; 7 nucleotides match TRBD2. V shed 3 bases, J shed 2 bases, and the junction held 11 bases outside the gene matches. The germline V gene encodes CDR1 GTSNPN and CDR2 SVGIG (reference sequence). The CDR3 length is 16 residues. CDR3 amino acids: CAWRSGAGQLTDTQYF. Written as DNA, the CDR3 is TGTGCCTGGAGGAGCGGGGCGGGGCAACTCACAGATACGCAGTATTTT.

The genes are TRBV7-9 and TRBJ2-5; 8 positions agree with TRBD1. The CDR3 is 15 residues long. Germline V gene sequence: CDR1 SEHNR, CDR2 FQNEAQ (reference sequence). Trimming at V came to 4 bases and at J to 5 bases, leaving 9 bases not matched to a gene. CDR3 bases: TGTGCCAGCAGCTCAAAGGACAGGGAGCTCGAGACCCAGTACTTC. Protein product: CASSSKDRELETQYF.

The CDR3 DNA follows: TGTGCCAGTAGTATAAGAGTTAGCGGGGATGAGACCCAGTACTTC. Protein: CASSIRVSGDETQYF. The V and J genes are TRBV19 and TRBJ2-5; 8 positions agree with TRBD2. CDR1 and CDR2 (germline): LNHDA, SQIVND (reference sequence). The CDR3 runs to 15 residues. V gave up 2 bases and J gave up 5 bases; unmatched junction bases: 7.

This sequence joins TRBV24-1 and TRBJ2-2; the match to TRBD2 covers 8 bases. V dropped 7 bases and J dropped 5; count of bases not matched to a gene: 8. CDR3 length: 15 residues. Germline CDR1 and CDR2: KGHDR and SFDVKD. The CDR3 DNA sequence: TGTGCCACCAGCGATCCGGGGGGGGTGACCGGGGAGCTGTTTTTT. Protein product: CATSDPGGVTGELFF.

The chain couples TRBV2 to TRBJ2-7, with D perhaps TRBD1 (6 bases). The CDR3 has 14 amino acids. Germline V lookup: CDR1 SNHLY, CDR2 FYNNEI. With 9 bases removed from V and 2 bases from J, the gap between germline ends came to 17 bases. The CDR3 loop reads CASVQSQGPYEQYF. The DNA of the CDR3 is TGTGCCAGTGTGCAGTCTCAGGGGCCCTACGAGCAGTACTTC.

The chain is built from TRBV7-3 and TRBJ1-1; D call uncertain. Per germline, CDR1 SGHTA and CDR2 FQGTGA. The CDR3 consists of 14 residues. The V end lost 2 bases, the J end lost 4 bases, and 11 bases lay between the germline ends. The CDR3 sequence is CASSLASASTEAFF. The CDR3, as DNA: TGTGCCAGCAGCTTAGCCTCAGCGAGCACTGAAGCTTTCTTT.

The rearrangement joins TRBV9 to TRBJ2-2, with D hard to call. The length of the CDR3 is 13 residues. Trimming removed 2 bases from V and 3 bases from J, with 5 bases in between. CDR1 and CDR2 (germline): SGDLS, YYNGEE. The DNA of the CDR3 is TGTGCCAGCAGCGTGGATTACACCGGGGAGCTGTTTTTT. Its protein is CASSVDYTGELFF.

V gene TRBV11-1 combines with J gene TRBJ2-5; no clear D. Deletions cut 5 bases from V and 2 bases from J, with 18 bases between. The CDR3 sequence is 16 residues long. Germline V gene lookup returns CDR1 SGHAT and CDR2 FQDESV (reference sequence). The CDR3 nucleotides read TGTGCCAGCAGCCTTGACCCCTTGTGGGGTCAAGAGACCCAGTACTTC. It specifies CASSLDPLWGQETQYF.